The rows below give T cell receptor beta chains drawn from one sample of a study of T cells in Graves' hyperthyroidism and ophthalmopathy. TCRdb called the multiplex PCR reads again in MiXCR, with one record for every CDR3 protein. The sample shows 600,000 to 900,000 distinct CDR3 sequences, 15% to 20% of them seen only once. Sequenced sample: blood. The receptors were gathered from a man aged 18 to 35 with Graves' hyperthyroidism. Both conserved end residues are trimmed from each CDR3.

J gene	V gene	CDR3 protein
TRBJ1-5	TRBV6-1	AGSELQARPQH
TRBJ1-2	TRBV5-1	ASSFRINYGYT
TRBJ2-3	TRBV28	ASSLDTAGSGTDTQY
TRBJ1-5	TRBV6-1	ASSPTGYGNQPQH
TRBJ2-3	TRBV29-1	SATPRRTDTQY
TRBJ2-1	TRBV2	ASMSMSGYNEQF
TRBJ1-5	TRBV6-1	ASSDPRDRADQPQH
TRBJ2-3	TRBV11-1	ASYSSLQDTQY
TRBJ2-5	TRBV6-2/TRBV6-3	ASSLLKPSLAGQETQY
TRBJ2-3	TRBV27	ASSWTGPGTGRDTQY
TRBJ1-6	TRBV20-1	SATPTVNSPLH
TRBJ2-7	TRBV5-1	ASSYYSLAASSYEQY
TRBJ2-7	TRBV11-2	ASSLGGGVLTYEQY
TRBJ2-3	TRBV20-1	SARVSRSRDTQY
TRBJ2-3	TRBV20-1	SARRGPSTDTQY
TRBJ2-7	TRBV20-1	SAARAVTEQY
TRBJ2-2	TRBV20-1	SARDSGTGNTGELF
TRBJ2-1	TRBV2	AILIGLAAFNEQF
TRBJ1-1	TRBV6-2/TRBV6-3	ASAFLQGISTEAF
TRBJ1-2	TRBV29-1	SVVAGPNYGYT
TRBJ2-4	TRBV12-5	ASGLVLWDSPNIQY
TRBJ1-1	TRBV20-1	SARLEGTEAF
TRBJ2-3	TRBV28	ASTIGTSASTDTQY
TRBJ2-3	TRBV7-2	ASSPTSGSYIIGY
TRBJ2-7	TRBV5-1	ASSSLGNEQY
TRBJ1-1	TRBV5-6	ASSDERGLLGNTEAF
TRBJ1-2	TRBV10-3	AISGTVDYGYT
TRBJ2-1	TRBV27	ASSFHPAGGVYNEQF
TRBJ2-1	TRBV12-3/TRBV12-4	ASSVGGHEQF
TRBJ2-3	TRBV27	ASSLFSGGRADTQY
TRBJ2-3	TRBV20-1	SARGGSYTQY
TRBJ2-2	TRBV19	ASSPRQATGELF
TRBJ2-1	TRBV3-1	ASRWGSGSYEQF
TRBJ2-3	TRBV9	ASSDAGTSVDTQY
TRBJ2-3	TRBV20-1	SARIFSGAPDTQY
TRBJ2-2	TRBV6-2/TRBV6-3	ASSYSGGGELF
TRBJ2-7	TRBV27	ASSIVLGETGLQYEQY
TRBJ1-4	TRBV24-1	ATSDVPGQGKAEKLF
TRBJ2-3	TRBV28	ASSLPGDWRDTQY
TRBJ1-1	TRBV6-2/TRBV6-3	ASRQNTGSGEAF
TRBJ2-1	TRBV6-5	ASSYLSSNEQF
TRBJ2-1	TRBV7-9	ASSPTATSYNEQF
TRBJ2-3	TRBV20-1	SARDQGGPRTDTQY
TRBJ2-7	TRBV7-9	ASSLAAGRTYEQY
TRBJ2-3	TRBV7-2	ANSKGGGTDTQY
TRBJ1-1	TRBV12-3/TRBV12-4	ASRLDPSINTEAF
TRBJ2-4	TRBV12-3/TRBV12-4	ASSRDRTLAKNIQY
TRBJ2-1	TRBV9	ASSVVAGVNEQF
TRBJ1-1	TRBV2	ASQYNTEAF
TRBJ2-7	TRBV11-2	ASSLALGQAYEQY
TRBJ2-1	TRBV20-1	SVGIRAGKNEQF
TRBJ2-2	TRBV5-1	ASSLALAGGVGELF
TRBJ1-1	TRBV7-9	ASTNPDRGHTEAF
TRBJ2-2	TRBV7-9	ASSQPGTPGELF
TRBJ2-1	TRBV28	ASSRLLAGEGNEQF
TRBJ1-5	TRBV28	ASSLLVDQPQH
TRBJ2-1	TRBV27	ASSPGTRPHNEQF
NA	TRBV9	ASSVGPGGGYEQF
TRBJ2-5	TRBV7-2	ASRRPSAEETQY
TRBJ2-4	TRBV7-2	ASSLPPSGRGGIQY